A single sample is the source of the 20 T cell receptor beta chains below, sequenced in a study of shared clonotypes between healthy human individuals. Libraries were prepared by immunoSEQ multiplex PCR; TCRdb keeps only in-frame clonotypes and omits some of them. The sample has approximately 1,500,000 clones; 95% to 97% are singletons. Sequenced material: naive CD4+ T cells sorted from blood. Specified subset: CD45RA+ positively selected. These receptors originate from a man under 40 in good health.

The chain couples TRBV7-3 to TRBJ1-1; a weak D match, TRBD1 (5 bases). CDR1 and CDR2 (germline): SGHTA, FQGTGA. Trimming removed 1 base from V and 4 bases from J, with 10 bases in between. The CDR3 covers 14 residues. This CDR3 reads CASSLRGWSTEAFF. CDR3 nucleotides: TGTGCCAGCAGCTTAAGGGGCTGGTCCACTGAAGCTTTCTTT.

The V gene is TRBV18, the J gene TRBJ1-1, with no clear D. This CDR3 region has 13 residues. The V end lost 7 bases, the J end lost 0 bases, and 9 bases lay between the germline ends. Germline values: CDR1 KGHSH, CDR2 LQKENI. The CDR3 sequence: CASYGNMNTEAFF. The CDR3 DNA reads TGTGCCAGCTACGGAAATATGAACACTGAAGCTTTCTTT.

CDR3 residues: CASSQGDTNEKLFF. The CDR3 DNA is TGTGCCAGCAGCCAAGGGGACACCAATGAAAAACTGTTTTTT. V gene TRBV4-2 combines with J gene TRBJ1-4; weak D call: TRBD1 (6 bases). The V and J ends lost 1 base and 5 bases respectively, with 8 bases between them. This CDR3 contains 14 residues. The V gene's germline CDR1 is LGHNA and CDR2 YNFKEQ.

The chain uses TRBV28 and TRBJ1-1; a possible D gene is TRBD1 (5 bases). The germline V and J ends were trimmed by 6 bases and 11 bases, with 10 bases remaining between them. This CDR3 comprises 10 residues. Germline assignment: CDR1 MDHEN and CDR2 SYDVKM. CDR3 nucleotide sequence: TGTGCCAGCAGCCAGGGTTGGGCTTTCTTT. The encoded protein is CASSQGWAFF.

This chain uses TRBV29-1 with TRBJ1-4; TRBD1 aligns across 8 bases. The CDR3 is 14 residues long. The V gene end was trimmed by 7 bases and the J gene end by 7 bases; junction bases not matched to a gene: 11. Germline assignment: CDR1 SQVTM and CDR2 ANQGSEA. The CDR3 loop is CSANSGGTSEKLFF. CDR3 DNA: TGCAGCGCCAATTCAGGGGGCACGAGTGAAAAACTGTTTTTT.

The chain employs TRBV28 and TRBJ1-1; D is unclear. Per the germline V gene, CDR1 is MDHEN and CDR2 is SYDVKM. Between the trimmed V and J ends, which lost 1 base and 0 bases, there was a span of 6 bases. The CDR3 length is 14 residues. The CDR3 bases are TGTGCCAGCAGTTTATTCCGGGTGAACACTGAAGCTTTCTTT. Protein sequence: CASSLFRVNTEAFF.

The J gene is TRBJ2-7, the V gene TRBV6-1, with TRBD1 as a possible D gene (6 bases). CDR3 length: 12 amino acids. The V end lost 5 bases, the J end lost 5 bases, and 10 bases lay between the germline ends. Germline values: CDR1 MNHNS, CDR2 SASEGT. This CDR3 is CASSKQGDEQYF. The CDR3 DNA sequence: TGTGCCAGCAGTAAACAGGGTGACGAGCAGTACTTC.

DNA of the CDR3: TGTGCCAGCAGCCAATCGAAACTGGGACCCAGCTCCTACGAGCAGTACTTC. Protein: CASSQSKLGPSSYEQYF. The rearrangement links TRBV16 to TRBJ2-7; D is possibly TRBD1 or TRBD2 (5 bases each). Trimming removed 0 bases from V and 0 bases from J, with 15 bases in between. The germline V gene encodes CDR1 KGHSY and CDR2 FQNENV. This CDR3 spans 17 amino acids.

This rearrangement joins TRBV15 to TRBJ2-7; 7 positions match TRBD2. From germline, CDR1 is LNHNV and CDR2 YYDKDF (reference sequence). The CDR3 is 16 residues long. Trimming at V came to 4 bases and at J to 6 bases, leaving 15 bases not matched to a gene. The CDR3 coding sequence is TGTGCCACCAGCACCCGCAGCGGGAAACCGAGGGGCGAGCAGTACTTC. Protein product: CATSTRSGKPRGEQYF.

The rearrangement uses TRBV5-1 and TRBJ2-1, with D unclear. Looked up from germline, CDR1 is SGHRS and CDR2 is YFSETQ. V lost 5 bases and J 9 bases, leaving 12 bases between the germline ends. CDR3 length: 12 amino acids. This CDR3 reads CASSIGPGEQFF. The CDR3 DNA follows: TGCGCCAGCAGTATAGGCCCCGGTGAGCAGTTCTTC. The full variable domain, with the rest looked up from reference TRBV5-1 and TRBJ2-1, is KAGVTQTPRYLIKTRGQQVTLSCSPISGHRSVSWYQQTPGQGLQFLFEYFSETQRNKGNFPGRFSGRQFSNSRSEMNVSTLELGDSALYLCASSIGPGEQFFGPGTRLTVL.

The chain links TRBV19 to TRBJ2-1, with 11 bases fitting TRBD1. Germline V CDR1 and CDR2: LNHDA, SQIVND (reference sequence). CDR3 length: 16 amino acids. Unmatched junction bases numbered 12, after V lost 7 bases and J lost 7 bases. The CDR3 sequence: CASKKEGQGVWNEQFF. CDR3 bases: TGTGCCAGTAAGAAAGAGGGACAGGGGGTCTGGAATGAGCAGTTCTTC.

The chain employs TRBV4-2 and TRBJ2-7; D is perhaps TRBD1 or TRBD2 (6 bases each). Germline V gene lookup returns CDR1 LGHNA and CDR2 YNFKEQ. V lost 3 bases and J lost 1, with 31 bases in between. The CDR3 covers 21 residues. The CDR3 reads CASSHGRSGDLRTILSYEQYF. As DNA, the CDR3 is TGTGCCAGCAGCCATGGTCGATCAGGGGACCTTCGGACTATCCTATCCTACGAGCAGTACTTC.

The chain is built from TRBV28 and TRBJ2-2, with D possibly being TRBD2 (5 bases). The CDR3 covers 13 residues. In germline, CDR1 is MDHEN, CDR2 SYDVKM. V dropped 7 bases and J dropped 0 bases, with 6 bases sitting between them. The CDR3 nucleotides read TGTGCCAGCAACGGGGCGAACACCGGGGAGCTGTTTTTT. Protein product: CASNGANTGELFF.

The CDR3 DNA is TGTGCCAGCAGCTCCCGGGGTAACAATGAGCAGTTCTTC. Protein product: CASSSRGNNEQFF. The chain joins TRBV5-5 to TRBJ2-1; D perhaps matches TRBD2 (5 bases). CDR1 SGHKS and CDR2 YYEKEE come from the germline V gene (reference sequence). The CDR3 runs 13 residues. The V and J ends lost 3 bases and 5 bases respectively, with 9 bases between them.

V and J are TRBV4-3 and TRBJ1-3; D ambiguous. The germline CDR1 and CDR2 sequences are LGHNA and YSLEER. V dropped 1 base and J dropped 4 bases, with 17 bases sitting between them. The CDR3 covers 17 residues. CDR3 coding DNA: TGCGCCAGCAGCCAAGGGCAACGACACTCTTTGGGAAACACCATATATTTT. This codes for CASSQGQRHSLGNTIYF.

The chain couples TRBV5-6 to TRBJ1-1; no clear D. V was pared by 4 bases and J by 0 bases, with 7 bases between. Germline V gene sequence: CDR1 SGHDT, CDR2 YYEEEE. The CDR3 spans 13 residues. The CDR3 protein is CASSVLMNTEAFF. The DNA for the CDR3 is TGTGCCAGCAGCGTTCTAATGAACACTGAAGCTTTCTTT.

This clone is a singleton in its sample. CDR3 sequence: CASRRSRSRYEQYF. The CDR3 DNA is TGTGCCAGCAGGAGGAGCCGATCCCGGTACGAGCAGTACTTC. The chain uses TRBV2 and TRBJ2-7; D is ambiguous. Germline values: CDR1 SNHLY, CDR2 FYNNEI. The CDR3 length is 14 residues. The ends were cut back, 6 bases at V and 4 bases at J, with 16 bases in the middle.

The V gene is TRBV30, the J gene TRBJ2-5, with 7 positions matching TRBD2. Germline CDR1 reads GTSNPN; CDR2 reads SVGIG (reference sequence). V was pared by 0 bases and J by 6 bases, with 7 bases of the junction left unmatched. The CDR3 totals 14 residues. CDR3: CAWSVGWEGKTQYF. The CDR3 nucleotides read TGTGCCTGGAGTGTCGGGTGGGAGGGTAAGACCCAGTACTTC.

The J gene is TRBJ2-2, the V gene TRBV25-1; D not resolved. Trimming took off 2 bases at V and 2 bases at J, with 3 bases between the two ends. Germline assignment: CDR1 MGHDK and CDR2 SYGVNS. The CDR3 totals 13 residues. Here the CDR3 reads CASSELNTGELFF. CDR3 in DNA: TGTGCCAGCAGTGAACTAAACACCGGGGAGCTGTTTTTT.

V usage is TRBV27 and J usage is TRBJ2-3; 9 positions agree with TRBD1. This CDR3 is built from 14 residues. V was clipped by 4 bases and J by 3 bases; unmatched bases: 2. CDR1 and CDR2 (germline): MNHEY, SMNVEV (reference sequence). This chain's CDR3 is CASSSTGGTDTQYF. The CDR3 DNA is TGTGCCAGCAGTTCGACAGGGGGAACAGATACGCAGTATTTT.